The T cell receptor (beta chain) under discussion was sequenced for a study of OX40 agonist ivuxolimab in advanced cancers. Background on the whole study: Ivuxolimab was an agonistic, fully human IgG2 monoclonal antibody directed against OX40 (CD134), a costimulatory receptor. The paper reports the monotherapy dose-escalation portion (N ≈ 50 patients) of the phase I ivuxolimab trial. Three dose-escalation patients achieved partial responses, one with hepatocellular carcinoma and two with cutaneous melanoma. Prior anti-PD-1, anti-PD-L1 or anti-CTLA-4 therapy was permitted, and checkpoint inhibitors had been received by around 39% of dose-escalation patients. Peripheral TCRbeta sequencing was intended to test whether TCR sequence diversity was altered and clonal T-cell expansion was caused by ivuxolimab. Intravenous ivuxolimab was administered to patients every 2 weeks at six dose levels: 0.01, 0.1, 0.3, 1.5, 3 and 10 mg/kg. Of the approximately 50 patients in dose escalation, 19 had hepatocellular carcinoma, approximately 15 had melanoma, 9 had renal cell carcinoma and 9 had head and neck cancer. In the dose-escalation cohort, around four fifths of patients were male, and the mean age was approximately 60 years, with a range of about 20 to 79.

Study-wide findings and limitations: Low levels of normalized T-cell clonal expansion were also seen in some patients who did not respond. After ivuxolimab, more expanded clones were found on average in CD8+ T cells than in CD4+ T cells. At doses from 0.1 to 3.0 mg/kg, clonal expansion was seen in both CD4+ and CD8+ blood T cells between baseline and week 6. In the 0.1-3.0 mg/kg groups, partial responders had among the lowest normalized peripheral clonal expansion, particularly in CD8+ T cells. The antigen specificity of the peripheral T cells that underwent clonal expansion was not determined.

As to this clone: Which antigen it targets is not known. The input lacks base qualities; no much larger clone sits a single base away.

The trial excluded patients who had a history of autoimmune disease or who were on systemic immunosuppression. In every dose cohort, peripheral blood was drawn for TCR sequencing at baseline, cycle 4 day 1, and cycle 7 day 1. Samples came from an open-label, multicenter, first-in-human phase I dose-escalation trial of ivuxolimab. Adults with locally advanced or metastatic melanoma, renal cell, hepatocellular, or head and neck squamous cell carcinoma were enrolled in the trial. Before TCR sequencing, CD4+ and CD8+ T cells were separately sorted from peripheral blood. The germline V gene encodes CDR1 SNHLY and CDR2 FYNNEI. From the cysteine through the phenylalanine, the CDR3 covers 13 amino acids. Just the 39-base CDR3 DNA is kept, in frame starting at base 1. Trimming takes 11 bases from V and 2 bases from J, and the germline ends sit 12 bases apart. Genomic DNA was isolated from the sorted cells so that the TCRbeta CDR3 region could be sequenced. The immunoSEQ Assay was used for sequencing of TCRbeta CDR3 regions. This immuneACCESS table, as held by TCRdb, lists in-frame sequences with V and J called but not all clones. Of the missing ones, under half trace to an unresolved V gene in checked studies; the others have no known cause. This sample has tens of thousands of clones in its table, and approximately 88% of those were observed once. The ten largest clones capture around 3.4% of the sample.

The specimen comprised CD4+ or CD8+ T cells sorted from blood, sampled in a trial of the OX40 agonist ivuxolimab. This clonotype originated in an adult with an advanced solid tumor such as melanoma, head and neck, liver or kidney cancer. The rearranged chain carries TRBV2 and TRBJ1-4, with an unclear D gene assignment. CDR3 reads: CASSQDTNEKLFF. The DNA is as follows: TGTGCCTCCTCGCAGGACACTAATGAAAAACTGTTTTTT. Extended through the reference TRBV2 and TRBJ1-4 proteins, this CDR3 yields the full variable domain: EPEVTQTPSHQVTQMGQEVILRCVPISNHLYFYWYRQILGQKVEFLVSFYNNEISEKSEIFDDQFSVERPDGSNFTLKIRSTKLEDSAMYFCASSQDTNEKLFFGSGTQLSVL.